This T cell receptor beta chain is from a study of OX40 agonist ivuxolimab in advanced cancers. Overall study: Three patients responded partially, comprising one with hepatocellular carcinoma and two with cutaneous melanoma.

Generated by immunoSEQ multiplex PCR, the TCRdb table keeps only in-frame clones and is missing some. The repertoire includes roughly 79,000 clones, 85% to 95% of them detected once, and approximately 11% sits in the top ten. Whole-study results and caveats: Part of the nonresponder group also had normalized T-cell clonal expansion that was low.

In regard to this clone: What it binds is unknown.

V lost 4 bases and J lost 4, with 13 bases in between. The germline V gene has CDR1 SEHNR and CDR2 FQNEAQ (reference sequence). The CDR3 has 14 amino acids. V usage is TRBV7-9 and J usage is TRBJ1-1; D is perhaps TRBD1 (5 bases). Sample: CD4+ or CD8+ T cells sorted from blood, taken in a trial of the OX40 agonist ivuxolimab. This sequence originates from an adult with an advanced solid tumor such as melanoma, head and neck, liver or kidney cancer. The CDR3 spells CASSSEGQTTEAFF. CDR3 nucleotides: TGTGCCAGCAGCTCAGAAGGACAAACCACTGAAGCTTTCTTT.